One and the same sample provided the 32 T cell receptor beta chains below, sequenced in a study of T-cell memory formation after mild COVID-19. TCRdb reprocessed the 5' RACE reads via MiXCR and lists one record per CDR3 protein. Counted here are 350,000 to 500,000 distinct CDR3 sequences, around 18% occurring once; the ten biggest clones make up approximately 8.1%. Sequences were obtained from PBMCs or a T cell subset sorted from them (not recorded which). Receptors were obtained from an adult woman who had mild COVID-19 (a few samples of this study predate the infection). Cell type and time point are not known.

This clonotype was picked up a small number of times. This chain connects TRBV29-1 to TRBJ2-7; tentative D call: TRBD2 (6 bases). The CDR3 extends over 13 amino acids. The germline V and J ends were trimmed by 6 bases and 2 bases, with 14 bases remaining between them. The germline V gene encodes CDR1 SQVTM and CDR2 ANQGSEA. The DNA of the CDR3 is TGCAGCGTCATCCGGGACTTCCCCTACGAGCAGTACTTC. Its translation is CSVIRDFPYEQYF.

Ten or more counts support this clonotype. The J gene is TRBJ1-1, the V gene TRBV7-8, with 7 bases fitting TRBD1. The germline V gene encodes CDR1 SGHVS and CDR2 FQNEAQ. Trimming cost V 5 bases and J 1 base; bases outside gene matches: 4. CDR3 length: 14 amino acids. CDR3 DNA sequence: TGTGCCAGCAGCCACGGGACAGCGAACACTGAAGCTTTCTTT. Translated: CASSHGTANTEAFF.

This clonotype appeared a few times. The CDR3 loop is CATSDLSGAENQPQHF. In nucleotides, the CDR3 is TGTGCCACCAGTGATTTGTCAGGGGCCGAGAATCAGCCCCAGCATTTT. The chain employs TRBV24-1 and TRBJ1-5, with a tentative D call TRBD1 (6 bases). Trimming stripped 0 bases from V and 4 bases from J, with 12 bases between. From germline, CDR1 is KGHDR and CDR2 SFDVKD. This CDR3 spans 16 amino acids.

Only a few counts were recorded for this clonotype. CDR3 in DNA: TGTGCCAGCAGCTCTCGGACAGCAGCTTTCTTT. Protein sequence: CASSSRTAAFF. The chain links TRBV7-2 to TRBJ1-1; D might be TRBD1 (6 bases). This CDR3 has 11 amino acids. The V end lost 4 bases, the J end lost 10 bases, and 10 bases lay between the germline ends. CDR1 SGHTA and CDR2 FQGNSA come from the germline V gene.

This clonotype showed up just a few times. The DNA of the CDR3 is TGTGCCAGCAGTAGGACCTCCGGGACCGGCACAGATACGCAGTATTTT. Translated: CASSRTSGTGTDTQYF. The chain combines TRBV5-6 with TRBJ2-3; D is perhaps TRBD1 or TRBD2 (5 bases each). Per germline, CDR1 SGHDT and CDR2 YYEEEE. V lost 5 bases to trimming and J lost 1 base, with 17 bases between them. There are 16 residues in the CDR3.

J is TRBJ2-1 and V is TRBV7-2; D is possibly TRBD2 (5 bases). CDR1 is SGHTA and CDR2 is FQGNSA in the germline V gene. The length of the CDR3 is 14 residues. The V and J ends lost 4 bases and 8 bases respectively, with 15 bases between them. CDR3 sequence: CASSSAPSRHEQFF. CDR3 DNA sequence: TGTGCCAGCAGCTCGGCCCCTAGCCGGCATGAGCAGTTCTTC.

This clonotype was counted a few times. The rearrangement joins TRBV3-1 to TRBJ2-7; the D is unclear. Trimming removed 0 bases from V and 4 bases from J, with 7 bases in between. Germline CDR1 and CDR2: LGHDT and YNNKEL (reference sequence). CDR3 length: 13 residues. The CDR3 here is CASSQDYPYEQYF. The CDR3, as DNA: TGTGCCAGCAGCCAAGACTACCCGTACGAGCAGTACTTC.

In nucleotides, the CDR3 is TGCGCCAGCAGCCGGACAGGGACGGAGATGGATACGCAGTATTTT. This codes for CASSRTGTEMDTQYF. V and J are TRBV5-1 and TRBJ2-3; 8 bases are a match to TRBD1. Trimming took 4 bases from V and 6 from J; bases not matched to a gene: 10. The germline gives CDR1 SGHRS, CDR2 YFSETQ. This CDR3 spans 15 amino acids.

This clonotype was counted a few times. V and J are TRBV30 and TRBJ1-1; D remains unclear. CDR3 length equals 13 residues. Trimming cost V 6 bases and J 1 base, with 12 bases left between them. Germline assignment: CDR1 GTSNPN and CDR2 SVGIG (reference sequence). CDR3 loop: CACWRLPNTEAFF. CDR3 nucleotide sequence: TGTGCCTGTTGGCGACTCCCGAACACTGAAGCTTTCTTT.

The table lists this clonotype with a few counts. Here the CDR3 reads CASRGGYYGYTF. The DNA of the CDR3 is TGTGCCAGCAGGGGCGGCTACTATGGCTACACCTTC. The rearrangement uses TRBV25-1 and TRBJ1-2; D is ambiguous. Looked up from germline, CDR1 is MGHDK and CDR2 is SYGVNS. The CDR3 contains 12 residues. V gave up 6 bases and J gave up 3 bases, with 8 bases separating them.

This clonotype was observed at least ten times. The chain has TRBV7-9 and TRBJ2-1, with D unresolved. From germline, CDR1 is SEHNR and CDR2 FQNEAQ (reference sequence). Deletions cut 1 base from V and 0 bases from J, with 7 bases between. This CDR3 has 15 amino acids. Here the CDR3 DNA reads TGTGCCAGCAGCTTAGGCACGAGCTCCTACAATGAGCAGTTCTTC. It translates to CASSLGTSSYNEQFF. Combining the CDR3 with reference TRBV7-9 and TRBJ2-1 gives the whole variable domain DTGVSQNPRHKITKRGQNVTFRCDPISEHNRLYWYRQTLGQGPEFLTYFQNEAQLEKSRLLSDRFSAERPKGSFSTLEIQRTEQGDSAMYLCASSLGTSSYNEQFFGPGTRLTVL.

The genes are TRBV5-1 and TRBJ1-1; 8 nucleotides match TRBD1. Unmatched junction bases numbered 5, after V lost 1 base and J lost 0 bases. CDR1 SGHRS and CDR2 YFSETQ come from the germline V gene. This CDR3 is built from 16 residues. CDR3 protein: CASSLLAGGLNTEAFF. CDR3 sequence (DNA): TGCGCCAGCAGCTTGCTAGCAGGGGGCCTGAACACTGAAGCTTTCTTT.

The chain links TRBV7-3 to TRBJ1-2; D unresolved. The CDR3 has 13 residues. V was cut by 0 bases and J by 6 bases, with 8 bases left in between. Germline CDR1 and CDR2: SGHTA and FQGTGA. This CDR3 reads CASSLTAEDGYTF. The CDR3 DNA reads as TGTGCCAGCAGCTTAACAGCGGAAGATGGCTACACCTTC.

V usage is TRBV20-1 and J usage is TRBJ2-7; D is possibly TRBD1 or TRBD2 (5 bases each). Trimming took 0 bases from V and 0 from J, leaving 12 bases between them. Germline values: CDR1 DFQATT, CDR2 SNEGSKA (reference sequence). The CDR3 is 15 residues long. CDR3 protein: CSAREYRDDSYEQYF. The CDR3 coding sequence is TGCAGTGCTAGAGAGTACCGGGACGACTCCTACGAGCAGTACTTC.

The sample holds a few counts of this clonotype. The rearrangement uses TRBV14 and TRBJ1-1; possible D gene TRBD1, 5 bases. V dropped 3 bases and J dropped 2 bases, with 13 bases sitting between them. This CDR3 has 15 amino acids. Germline CDR1 and CDR2: SGHDN and FVKESK. The CDR3: CASSQRRDGNTEAFF. Written as DNA, the CDR3 is TGTGCCAGCAGCCAGAGACGGGACGGCAACACTGAAGCTTTCTTT.

This clonotype showed up just a few times. The J gene is TRBJ2-7, the V gene TRBV24-1, with a weak D call TRBD1 (6 bases). V was shortened by 9 bases and J by 1 base, with 18 bases between the two germline ends. The CDR3 is 15 amino acids. Germline CDR1 reads KGHDR; CDR2 reads SFDVKD. The CDR3 region has the DNA TGTGCCACCGAGTCTCCGGGACAAAGATCCTACGAGCAGTACTTC. It is translated as CATESPGQRSYEQYF.

The chain combines TRBV5-4 with TRBJ2-1; no definite D call. This CDR3 comprises 13 residues. In germline, CDR1 is SGHNT, CDR2 YYREEE (reference sequence). V was shortened by 1 base and J by 7 bases, with 9 bases between the two germline ends. The CDR3 sequence: CASSLNTANEQFF. The CDR3, as DNA: TGTGCCAGCAGCTTGAACACCGCGAATGAGCAGTTCTTC.

The table lists this clonotype with many counts. The chain carries TRBV5-1 and TRBJ1-2; 9 nucleotides match TRBD1. J was trimmed by 5 bases and V by 0 bases; bases with no gene match: 2. The germline V gene encodes CDR1 SGHRS and CDR2 YFSETQ. CDR3 length: 14 amino acids. The CDR3 spells CASSLGQGVYGYTF. The CDR3 nucleotides read TGCGCCAGCAGCTTGGGACAGGGGGTATATGGCTACACCTTC. Variable domain in full (rest from reference TRBV5-1 and TRBJ1-2): KAGVTQTPRYLIKTRGQQVTLSCSPISGHRSVSWYQQTPGQGLQFLFEYFSETQRNKGNFPGRFSGRQFSNSRSEMNVSTLELGDSALYLCASSLGQGVYGYTFGSGTRLTVV.

This clonotype has just a few counts. The chain links TRBV5-1 to TRBJ2-3; 10 nucleotides match TRBD2. From germline, CDR1 is SGHRS and CDR2 YFSETQ. With V trimmed by 3 bases and J by 2 bases, 9 bases remained unmatched. CDR3 length: 17 residues. This CDR3 is CASSSSLAGEPTDTQYF. The CDR3 DNA is TGCGCCAGCAGCTCGTCTCTAGCGGGGGAACCCACAGATACGCAGTATTTT.

This clonotype was detected a few times. V and J are TRBV3-1 and TRBJ2-5, with 9 bases that match TRBD1. CDR1 LGHDT and CDR2 YNNKEL come from the germline V gene (reference sequence). The CDR3 totals 15 residues. V shed 7 bases, J shed 5 bases, and the junction held 11 bases outside the gene matches. CDR3 in DNA: TGTGCCAGCACCCCTCGGGACAGGGAAGCGGAGACCCAGTACTTC. Its protein is CASTPRDREAETQYF.

V and J are TRBV24-1 and TRBJ2-3; 7 nucleotides align to TRBD2. J gave up 6 bases and V 4 bases, and 9 bases lay outside the gene matches. Germline CDR1 reads KGHDR; CDR2 reads SFDVKD. The CDR3 runs to 15 residues. CDR3 coding DNA: TGTGCCACCAGTGACCCGACTAGCTGGTTGGATACGCAGTATTTT. Translation: CATSDPTSWLDTQYF.

This clonotype was observed a handful of times. Germline and junction disagree at one end, which may indicate a read error. The V and J genes are TRBV18 and TRBJ2-3, with unresolved D. CDR1 and CDR2 from the germline V gene are KGHSH and LQKENI. This CDR3 has 12 residues. This CDR3 reads CASSPIPDTQYF. The CDR3 bases are TGTGCCAGCTCACCTATCCCAGATACTCAGTATTTT.

This clonotype was observed many times. V and J are TRBV10-3 and TRBJ1-2; no definite D call. V lost 2 bases and J lost 8, with 18 bases in between. The CDR3 runs to 15 residues. Looked up from germline, CDR1 is ENHRY and CDR2 is SYGVKD. Here the CDR3 reads CAISESGVGNGGYTF. CDR3 bases: TGTGCCATCAGTGAGAGTGGGGTTGGGAATGGCGGCTACACCTTC.

This clonotype was seen more than once but under ten times. The chain links TRBV6-2 or TRBV6-3 to TRBJ2-7; unclear D gene. V lost 3 bases to trimming and J lost 3 bases, with 9 bases between them. Germline V lookup: CDR1 MNHEY, CDR2 SVGEGT. This CDR3 region has 13 residues. CDR3 bases: TGTGCCAGCAGTTATAAGGAAAACTACGAGCAGTACTTC. The encoded protein is CASSYKENYEQYF.

The rearrangement links TRBV7-9 to TRBJ2-7, with D maybe TRBD2 (6 bases). V was pared by 3 bases and J by 0 bases, with 15 bases between. Germline lookup yields CDR1 SEHNR and CDR2 FQNEAQ (reference sequence). The CDR3 runs to 16 residues. The CDR3 region is CASSFGILASSYEQYF. CDR3 bases: TGTGCCAGCAGCTTCGGGATTCTAGCGAGCTCCTACGAGCAGTACTTC.

The chain recombines TRBV6-5 with TRBJ2-7; D unclear. The CDR3 has 14 amino acids. V was cut by 0 bases and J by 1 base, with 7 bases left in between. Germline CDR1 MNHEY, CDR2 SVGAGI. In nucleotides, the CDR3 is TGTGCCAGCAGTTACTCGGACGGATCCTACGAGCAGTACTTC. Translating gives CASSYSDGSYEQYF.

This clonotype was counted at least ten times. The chain uses TRBV7-9 and TRBJ2-5; D is undetermined. V was cut by 5 bases and J by 4 bases, with 8 bases left in between. CDR1 and CDR2 from the germline V gene are SEHNR and FQNEAQ (reference sequence). The CDR3 sequence is 12 residues long. The CDR3 reads CASSPLLETQYF. The CDR3 nucleotides read TGTGCCAGCAGCCCACTTTTAGAGACCCAGTACTTC.

The gene calls are TRBV29-1 and TRBJ1-1; a weak D match, TRBD1 (5 bases). From germline, CDR1 is SQVTM and CDR2 ANQGSEA. This CDR3 is 16 amino acids long. V lost 4 bases to trimming and J lost 0 bases, with 18 bases between them. CDR3 residues: CSVVGVIRGMNTEAFF. The CDR3 DNA reads TGCAGCGTTGTGGGGGTGATTAGAGGGATGAACACTGAAGCTTTCTTT.

The chain recombines TRBV9 with TRBJ1-1; possibly TRBD1 for D (5 bases). Germline V gene lookup returns CDR1 SGDLS and CDR2 YYNGEE. V shed 3 bases and J shed 3 bases, with 6 bases lying between them. This CDR3 spans 12 amino acids. The CDR3 here is CASSGRDTEAFF. The DNA of the CDR3 is TGTGCCAGCAGCGGCAGGGACACTGAAGCTTTCTTT.

The chain carries TRBV5-1 and TRBJ1-4, with TRBD1 matching over 9 bases. The germline V gene encodes CDR1 SGHRS and CDR2 YFSETQ. V shed 4 bases, J shed 6 bases, and the junction held 4 bases outside the gene matches. The CDR3 is 14 residues long. CDR3 DNA sequence: TGCGCCAGCAGCCCTTGGGACAGGGATGAAAAACTGTTTTTT. Translating gives CASSPWDRDEKLFF.

This clonotype was seen a few times. This chain links TRBV4-2 with TRBJ1-1; TRBD1 might be the D (5 bases). Germline assignment: CDR1 LGHNA and CDR2 YNFKEQ. The V end lost 0 bases, the J end lost 11 bases, and 16 bases lay between the germline ends. CDR3 length: 14 residues. Written as DNA, the CDR3 is TGTGCCAGCAGCCAAGATGGGGGAGTGGGTCGGGCTTTCTTT. Residues: CASSQDGGVGRAFF.

The rearrangement uses TRBV7-2 and TRBJ2-3, with 9 bases that match TRBD2. Per germline, CDR1 SGHTA and CDR2 FQGNSA. Trimming removed 5 bases from V and 2 bases from J; junction bases left unmatched: 11. This CDR3 has 17 residues. CDR3 DNA: TGTGCCAGCAGCGCCACGAGGGGCGGGAGGGACACAGATACGCAGTATTTT. Translation: CASSATRGGRDTDTQYF.